The 6 T cell receptor beta chains reported below all come from one sample, sequenced in a study of T cell changes during pregnancy in multiple sclerosis. Using immunoSEQ multiplex PCR, the repertoire was profiled, and TCRdb retains in-frame clones only, with some absent. Of more than 45,000 clones in the sample, around 94% were seen once. The sample in question was CD4+ T cells from peripheral blood mononuclear cells, obtained in the second trimester of pregnancy. These receptor sequences come from a female donor with multiple sclerosis, enrolled in a pregnancy study.

This clone showed up just once. The chain joins TRBV6-4 to TRBJ2-1; D may be TRBD2 (5 bases). Germline-derived CDR1 and CDR2 are MRHNA and SNTAGT. Trimming removed 9 bases from V and 6 bases from J, with 18 bases in between. The CDR3 totals 14 residues. CDR3 amino acids: CASQQDPAGNEQFF. CDR3 bases: TGTGCCAGTCAGCAGGACCCGGCGGGCAATGAGCAGTTCTTC.

The chain joins TRBV19 to TRBJ2-7, with 10 bases identical to TRBD2. The CDR3 sequence is 15 residues long. The germline V gene has CDR1 LNHDA and CDR2 SQIVND (reference sequence). J lost 2 bases, V lost 3 bases, and 4 bases had no gene match. CDR3 DNA: TGTGCCAGTAGTATTGTAGCGGGGGGTGCCTACGAGCAGTACTTC. Amino acids: CASSIVAGGAYEQYF.

The V gene is TRBV6-5, the J gene TRBJ2-1; 8 bases are shared with TRBD2. Germline trimming cut 0 bases from V and 7 bases from J; bases unmatched to any gene: 8. The CDR3 contains 16 residues. From germline, CDR1 is MNHEY and CDR2 SVGAGI. CDR3 nucleotides: TGTGCCAGCAGTTACTCGACTCCGGGGGGGCGGAATGAGCAGTTCTTC. This encodes CASSYSTPGGRNEQFF.

V gene TRBV7-6 combines with J gene TRBJ2-3; 16 positions match TRBD2. CDR1 and CDR2 (germline): SGHVS, FNYEAQ. The J segment lost 7 bases and the V segment lost 6 bases, leaving 16 bases of the junction unmatched. This CDR3 comprises 19 residues. CDR3 nucleotide sequence: TGTGCCAGCAGACCAACCGGGACTAGCGGGGGGGCTACGGGAAATACGCAGTATTTT. Its translation: CASRPTGTSGGATGNTQYF. The complete variable domain, with remaining parts taken from reference TRBV7-6 and TRBJ2-3, reads GAGVSQSPRYKVTKRGQDVALRCDPISGHVSLYWYRQALGQGPEFLTYFNYEAQQDKSGLPNDRFSAERPEGSISTLTIQRTEQRDSAMYRCASRPTGTSGGATGNTQYFGPGTRLTVL.

This chain links TRBV28 with TRBJ1-1; unclear D gene. V was shortened by 3 bases and J by 1 base, with 12 bases between the two germline ends. CDR3 length equals 15 residues. Germline V gives CDR1 MDHEN, CDR2 SYDVKM. CDR3 sequence: CASSLRRGTNTEAFF. CDR3 DNA: TGTGCCAGCAGTTTGAGGCGGGGAACGAACACTGAAGCTTTCTTT.

J is TRBJ2-7 and V is TRBV5-5; 8 nucleotides agree with TRBD1. Per germline, CDR1 SGHKS and CDR2 YYEKEE (reference sequence). The CDR3 is 14 amino acids. Trimming removed 5 bases from V and 4 bases from J; junction bases left unmatched: 8. The CDR3 sequence: CASRETGDPYEQYF. The CDR3 DNA reads as TGTGCCAGCAGAGAGACAGGGGACCCTTACGAGCAGTACTTC.